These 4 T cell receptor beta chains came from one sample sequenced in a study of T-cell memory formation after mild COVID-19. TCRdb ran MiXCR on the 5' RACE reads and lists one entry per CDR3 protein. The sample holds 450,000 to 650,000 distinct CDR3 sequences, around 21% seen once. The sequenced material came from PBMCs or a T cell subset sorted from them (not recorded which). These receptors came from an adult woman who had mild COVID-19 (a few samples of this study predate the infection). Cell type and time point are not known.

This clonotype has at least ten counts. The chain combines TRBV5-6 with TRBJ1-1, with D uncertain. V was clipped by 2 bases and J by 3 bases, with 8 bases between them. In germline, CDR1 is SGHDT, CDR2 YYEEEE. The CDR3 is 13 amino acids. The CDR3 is CASSLGRDTEAFF. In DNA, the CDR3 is TGTGCCAGCAGCTTAGGCAGAGACACTGAAGCTTTCTTT.

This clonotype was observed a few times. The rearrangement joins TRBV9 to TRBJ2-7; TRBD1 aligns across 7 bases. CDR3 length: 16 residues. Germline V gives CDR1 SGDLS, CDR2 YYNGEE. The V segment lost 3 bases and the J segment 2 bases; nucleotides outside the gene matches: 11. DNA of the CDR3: TGTGCCAGCAGCGCATACATTGGGACAGTCCCCTACGAGCAGTACTTC. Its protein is CASSAYIGTVPYEQYF.

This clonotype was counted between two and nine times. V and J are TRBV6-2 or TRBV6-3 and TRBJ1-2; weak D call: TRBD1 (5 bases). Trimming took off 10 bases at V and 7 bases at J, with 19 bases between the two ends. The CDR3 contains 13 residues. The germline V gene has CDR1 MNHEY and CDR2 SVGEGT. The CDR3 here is CATDPGTPSGYTF. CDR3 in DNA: TGTGCCACCGACCCCGGGACGCCAAGTGGCTACACCTTC.

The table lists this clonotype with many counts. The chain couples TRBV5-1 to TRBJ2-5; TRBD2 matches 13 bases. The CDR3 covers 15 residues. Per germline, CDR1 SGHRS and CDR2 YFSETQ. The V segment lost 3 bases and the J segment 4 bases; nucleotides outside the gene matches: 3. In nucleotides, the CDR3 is TGCGCCAGCAGCTGGAGACTAGCGGGGGGAGAGACCCAGTACTTC. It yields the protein CASSWRLAGGETQYF.